This TCR beta chain comes out of a study of blood T cell repertoires in COVID-19 (dated by TCRdb to about 2020). With regard to the full study: Collaborator samples came from the United States, Italy and Spain and covered acute and convalescent phases of COVID-19. HLA class I and class II types, where available, came from metadata supplied by the sample provider rather than from assay-based typing. Samples came from the ongoing ImmuneRACE study (first 160 participants) plus 1,254 subjects from 6 global collaborators. The material from the prospective study consisted of cDNA or gDNA derived from T cells, B-cell-depleted T cells, or PBMCs. The dataset comprised deeply sampled blood TCRbeta repertoires from subjects exposed to, actively infected with, or recovered from COVID-19. A de-identified subject ID, COVID-19 status, age in years and sex were almost always included in the sample metadata. The repertoires were released in a freely available public database meant as a resource for research on the immune response to SARS-CoV-2.

Worth noting for this clone: Its antigen is not yet known. No quality values exist for individual bases; no much larger clone is one base distant.

The collaborating institutions used their own protocols to collect whole blood in K2EDTA tubes. For TCRbeta analysis, collaborator samples were shipped as frozen whole blood, as isolated PBMCs, or as DNA extracted from either sample type. The research as a whole found: How much clinical and demographic metadata was included differed by source and by participant, and the metadata was provided uncurated.

The cysteine opens and the phenylalanine closes a CDR3 of 14 amino acids. Only the CDR3 part of the read is kept: 42 bases, read in frame from the first base. V lost 0 bases and J lost 8 bases; the stretch between them is 13 bases long. According to the germline V gene (reference sequence), CDR1 reads LNHNV and CDR2 reads YYDKDF. TCRbeta CDR3 regions were amplified from genomic DNA using the immunoSEQ Assay, a bias-controlled multiplex PCR. Regarding the original processing steps: The number of nucleated cells in each sample was estimated from the amplification of reference gene primers within the assay. Sequence reads were collapsed and filtered to measure the absolute abundance of every unique TCRbeta CDR3 rearrangement. For each sample, productive Simpson clonality was calculated as the square root of Simpson's diversity index over productive rearrangements. What TCRdb holds here is the immuneACCESS table cut down to in-frame rearrangements. Part of the clones is not present; checked against another copy, under half of the missing clones reflect an unresolved V gene, and the others are unexplained. V, J and clone size were drawn from that table, and D and trimming were deduced from the DNA. This sample is represented by 80,000 to 95,000 clones; about 90% of them were singletons. The ten largest clones represent around 2% of the sample.

The specimen sequenced was peripheral blood. The chain is assembled from TRBV15 and TRBJ1-1; there is no confident call for the D gene. This clonotype was obtained from a human donor with active COVID-19. The donor label of this sample is uncertain. The DNA sequence reads TGTGCCACCAGCAGAGACCGAACTTCCCTGGAAGCTTTCTTT. This gives the protein CATSRDRTSLEAFF.